These 11 T cell receptor beta chains came from one sample sequenced in a study of shared T cell receptors in the human thymus. Sequenced by immunoSEQ multiplex PCR; TCRdb stores in-frame clones only, minus some. Of roughly 700,000 clones in the sample, around 87% were seen once. The sample was also linked to a second study, of human thymus T cells.

The sequenced sample was thymocytes. These TCRs come from a boy in the first two years of life with a congenital heart defect.

The V and J genes are TRBV5-1 and TRBJ1-1, with 12 bases lining up with TRBD1. With V trimmed by 4 bases and J by 0 bases, 10 bases remained unmatched. Germline lookup yields CDR1 SGHRS and CDR2 YFSETQ. This CDR3 contains 18 residues. DNA for the CDR3: TGCGCCAGCAGCACACTGGGGACAGGGGGCCCCTTGAACACTGAAGCTTTCTTT. Its protein is CASSTLGTGGPLNTEAFF. Using reference TRBV5-1 and TRBJ1-1 for the parts outside the CDR3, the full variable domain is KAGVTQTPRYLIKTRGQQVTLSCSPISGHRSVSWYQQTPGQGLQFLFEYFSETQRNKGNFPGRFSGRQFSNSRSEMNVSTLELGDSALYLCASSTLGTGGPLNTEAFFGQGTRLTVV.

The CDR3 bases are TGTGCCAGCAGGGCCGGGACAGGGGAGACAGATACGCAGTATTTT. It yields the protein CASRAGTGETDTQYF. V is TRBV6-1 and J is TRBJ2-3, with 10 positions matching TRBD1. Trimming cost V 6 bases and J 3 bases; bases outside gene matches: 6. Germline V lookup: CDR1 MNHNS, CDR2 SASEGT. There are 15 residues in the CDR3.

The CDR3 DNA reads TGTGCCAGCAGTGAAAACAAGCGGGCTAGCACAGATACGCAGTATTTT. Translation: CASSENKRASTDTQYF. This chain links TRBV2 with TRBJ2-3, with D perhaps TRBD2 (6 bases). The germline V gene has CDR1 SNHLY and CDR2 FYNNEI. Trimming removed 2 bases at V and 0 bases at J, with 12 bases between. CDR3 length: 16 residues.

The V call is TRBV7-6, the J call TRBJ2-1; tentative D call: TRBD1 (6 bases). V lost 5 bases and J 2 bases, leaving 19 bases between the germline ends. Germline CDR1 SGHVS, CDR2 FNYEAQ. The CDR3 covers 17 residues. DNA for the CDR3: TGTGCCAGCAGCCCTGTGGTTCAGGACAGAGCCTACAATGAGCAGTTCTTC. This gives the protein CASSPVVQDRAYNEQFF.

This clone was seen only a few times. The V gene is TRBV6-1, the J gene TRBJ1-2; the match to TRBD1 covers 10 bases. Germline V lookup: CDR1 MNHNS, CDR2 SASEGT. V gave up 7 bases and J gave up 5 bases; unmatched junction bases: 10. This CDR3 has 15 residues. The CDR3 nucleotides are TGTGCCAGCACGGACAGGGGGGGGACCGCATATGGCTACACCTTC. It is translated as CASTDRGGTAYGYTF.

CDR3 sequence (DNA): TGTGCCTGGACCACCGGTTTTCAGGGCTCGGACTACAATGAGCAGTTCTTC. Translating gives CAWTTGFQGSDYNEQFF. V gene TRBV30 combines with J gene TRBJ2-1; TRBD1 might be the D (5 bases). Between the trimmed V and J ends, which lost 4 bases and 3 bases, there was a span of 22 bases. This CDR3 has 17 amino acids. The germline V gene has CDR1 GTSNPN and CDR2 SVGIG (reference sequence).

This clone turned up a few times. The chain carries TRBV16 and TRBJ1-4; possible D gene TRBD1, 6 bases. Looked up from germline, CDR1 is KGHSY and CDR2 is FQNENV. The CDR3 is made up of 13 amino acids. V was cut by 7 bases and J by 8 bases, with 14 bases left in between. The chain's CDR3 is CASTPQGGEKLFF. For the CDR3, the DNA is TGTGCCAGCACCCCACAGGGTGGCGAAAAACTGTTTTTT.

CDR3 in DNA: TGTGCCAGCAGTCGGCGGGGCAAGGCAGGGGAGCAGTTCTTC. This sequence encodes CASSRRGKAGEQFF. The gene calls are TRBV6-4 and TRBJ2-1; TRBD2 is a possible D gene (6 bases). The CDR3 covers 14 residues. The V gene's germline CDR1 is MRHNA and CDR2 SNTAGT. V was trimmed by 5 bases and J by 10 bases, leaving 18 bases between them.

The rearrangement uses TRBV4-2 and TRBJ1-4; 7 bases are a match to TRBD1. The junction had 2 bases not matched to a gene; V was cut back by 4 bases and J by 6 bases. Germline lookup yields CDR1 LGHNA and CDR2 YNFKEQ. CDR3 length equals 13 residues. The CDR3: CASSPTGDEKLFF. The CDR3 DNA is TGTGCCAGCAGCCCTACAGGGGATGAAAAACTGTTTTTT.

This sequence joins TRBV27 and TRBJ2-1; 10 bases align to TRBD2. CDR1 is MNHEY, CDR2 SMNVEV, per germline (reference sequence). This CDR3 spans 19 amino acids. V was clipped by 3 bases and J by 6 bases; unmatched bases: 17. The CDR3 loop reads CASSFGLAEGNPPCNEQFF. The CDR3 nucleotides read TGTGCCAGCAGTTTCGGACTAGCGGAAGGTAACCCTCCCTGCAATGAGCAGTTCTTC.

The chain couples TRBV11-3 to TRBJ2-1; D remains unclear. Germline V gene sequence: CDR1 SGHNT, CDR2 YENEEA. V lost 1 base to trimming and J lost 0 bases, with 13 bases between them. The CDR3 is made up of 17 amino acids. The CDR3 loop reads CASSLGGPAGSYNEQFF. As DNA, the CDR3 is TGTGCCAGCAGCTTAGGAGGTCCAGCTGGCTCCTACAATGAGCAGTTCTTC.